This is a list of T cell receptor beta chains from one sample in a study of blood T cell repertoires in COVID-19. Profiling relied on immunoSEQ multiplex PCR, and the TCRdb table lists in-frame clones only, not all of them. The sample includes some 60,000 clones, 65% to 85% of them seen just once. The sample comprised peripheral blood. The origin of the receptors is a man aged 55 to 70 with acute or convalescent COVID-19. Both conserved end residues are part of each CDR3. D genes are given only for firm matches. Expanded clones get a size class; other rows say once, few or many, or leave the size out.

D gene	clone size	J gene	V gene	CDR3 DNA	CDR3 protein
TRBD2	.	TRBJ2-1	TRBV5-4	TGTGCCAGCAGCTTGGGGGGAGGGAGGTATGAGCAGTTCTTC	CASSLGGGRYEQFF
TRBD2	.	TRBJ2-5	TRBV6-1	TGTGCCAGCAGTGAGTGGGCTAGCGGGGGTCAAGAGACCCAGTACTTC	CASSEWASGGQETQYF
.	.	TRBJ1-3	TRBV5-4	TGTGCCAGCAGTAAGGGGGGGGCGACCTCTGGAAACACCATATATTTT	CASSKGGATSGNTIYF
TRBD1	.	TRBJ2-1	TRBV29-1	TGCAGCGTTGAAGGCCCGGGACAGGGAAGCAATGAGCAGTTCTTC	CSVEGPGQGSNEQFF
.	.	TRBJ2-3	TRBV27	TGTGCCAGCAGTTACGGGAACGCAGATACGCAGTATTTT	CASSYGNADTQYF
TRBD1	.	TRBJ2-7	TRBV27	TGTGCCAGCAGTTCCCTCCGACAGGGTAGGCACGAGCAGTACTTC	CASSSLRQGRHEQYF
.	.	TRBJ1-1	TRBV2	TGTGCCAGCGGGAGCGTGGCAGGGGAGAACACTGAAGCTTTCTTT	CASGSVAGENTEAFF
.	few	TRBJ2-1	TRBV14	TGTGCCAGCAGCCCCCAGAGGGGGACAAAAAACAATGAGCAGTTCTTC	CASSPQRGTKNNEQFF
.	.	TRBJ1-6	TRBV19	TGTGCCAGTAGTATTGCGAATTCACCCCTCCACTTT	CASSIANSPLHF
TRBD1	few	TRBJ1-6	TRBV19	TGTGCCAGTACGCCAGGGGGTAATTCACCCCTCCACTTT	CASTPGGNSPLHF
TRBD1	many	TRBJ1-2	TRBV5-1	TGCGCCAGCAGCTCAGGGACAGGTCCCTATGGCTACACCTTC	CASSSGTGPYGYTF
.	.	TRBJ1-2	TRBV6-5	TGTGCCAGCAGTCGAAACAGGGTTCTGGATGGCTACACCTTC	CASSRNRVLDGYTF
.	once	TRBJ1-2	TRBV6-5	TGTGCCAGCAGTTACTCGACACCCGGGGACTATGGCTACACCTTC	CASSYSTPGDYGYTF
.	once	TRBJ1-3	TRBV9	TGTGCCAGCAGCCTCGGAAACACCATATATTTT	CASSLGNTIYF
.	.	TRBJ2-3	TRBV9	TGTGCCAGCAGCGTCGTGGGGGGGCCTACCCTAGATACGCAGTATTTT	CASSVVGGPTLDTQYF
TRBD2	.	TRBJ2-5	TRBV3-1/TRBV3-2	TGTGCCAGCAGCCAAGAAGGGACGCTAGCGGGGGGGTCAGAGACCCAGTACTTC	CASSQEGTLAGGSETQYF
.	once	TRBJ2-2	TRBV14	TGTGCCAGCAGCCAAACTCAGGGGCGCAGAGGGGAGCTGTTTTTT	CASSQTQGRRGELFF
TRBD1	.	TRBJ1-2	TRBV5-5	TGTGCCAGCAGCCCGGACAGGGCCCACCCCTATGGCTACACCTTC	CASSPDRAHPYGYTF
TRBD1	.	TRBJ2-7	TRBV7-9	TGTGCCAGCAGCCCTAGAATGACAGGGCCCCGCTTACCCTCCTACGAGCAGTACTTC	CASSPRMTGPRLPSYEQYF
.	.	TRBJ1-2	TRBV5-1	TGCGCCAGCGCCCAGGGTAACTATGGCTACACCTTC	CASAQGNYGYTF
.	few	TRBJ2-1	TRBV9	TGTGCCAGCAGCGTAGCTGAGACTAGCTCCTACAATGAGCAGTTCTTC	CASSVAETSSYNEQFF
.	.	TRBJ2-5	TRBV27	TGTGCCAGCAGTTCTCCACGGGGAGGCCAAGAGACCCAGTACTTC	CASSSPRGGQETQYF
.	.	TRBJ1-2	TRBV4-1	TGCGCCAGCAGCCAAGTTGGGGGGAATGGCTACACCTTC	CASSQVGGNGYTF
.	.	TRBJ2-5	TRBV25-1	TGTGCCAGCGGAAGCCAGGGACTTACCCAGGAGACCCAGTACTTC	CASGSQGLTQETQYF
.	.	TRBJ1-6	TRBV9	TGTGCCAGCAGCGTAGTGCCAGGGTATAATTCACCCCTCCACTTT	CASSVVPGYNSPLHF
TRBD1	.	TRBJ1-6	TRBV7-9	TGTGCCAGCAGCTCTGAAACAGGGGTGGATTCACCCCTCCACTTT	CASSSETGVDSPLHF
TRBD1	.	TRBJ1-5	TRBV6-1	TGTGCCAGCAGTGACGGACAGGGTCCATGGCCCCAGCATTTT	CASSDGQGPWPQHF
TRBD2	few	TRBJ2-3	TRBV7-3	TGTGCCAGCAGCCAAAGCGGGGGCTTAGTGGATACGCAGTATTTT	CASSQSGGLVDTQYF
TRBD1	.	TRBJ1-3	TRBV9	TGTGCCAGCAGCCGAGGGGGCGGGGAAACGGGGTCTGGAAACACCATATATTTT	CASSRGGGETGSGNTIYF